This TCR beta chain came from a study of cytomegalovirus exposure and HLA in healthy donors. This table comes from immunoSEQ multiplex PCR, and its TCRdb copy is limited to in-frame clones, with some not included. This sample has roughly 180,000 clones, with approximately 86% found just once. V was clipped by 1 base and J by 4 bases, with 13 bases between them. Germline CDR1 SGHVS, CDR2 FQNEAQ. This CDR3 has 15 amino acids. The TCR originated in a man aged 25-45 years in good health and CMV-seropositive. Input material: PBMCs. The rearrangement uses TRBV7-8 and TRBJ1-2; no clear D gene. The CDR3 DNA is TGTGCCAGCAGCTTAGGTACGGGCGGCGTCTATGGCTACACCTTC. Encoded protein: CASSLGTGGVYGYTF.